This TCR beta chain emerged from a study of T cell repertoires in cytomegalovirus infection. Each CDR3 protein is one row after TCRdb ran MiXCR on the reads. The sample consists of hundreds of thousands of distinct CDR3 sequences, approximately 25% of them appearing once. The V gene lost 0 bases and the J gene lost 9 bases, with 9 bases spanning the gap. The CDR3 extends over 12 amino acids. Germline V gene sequence: CDR1 SGHRS, CDR2 YFSETQ. This receptor was identified in a human donor in good health (CMV status not recorded). Some clones in this sample may be carry-over from other donors' samples. The material sequenced was CD8+ T cells from PBMCs. The chain couples TRBV5-1 to TRBJ1-1; D remains ambiguous. The CDR3 DNA follows: TGCGCCAGCAGCTTGGACAGCGCTAAAGCTTTCTTT. Its protein is CASSLDSAKAFF.